The source of this T cell receptor beta chain is a study of shared clonotypes between healthy human individuals. Germline V gives CDR1 SGHAT, CDR2 FQNNGV. There are 17 residues in the CDR3. Deletions cut 3 bases from V and 7 bases from J, with 24 bases between. Overall study results and limits: Non-shared clonotypes displayed generation probabilities falling below those of clonotypes present in all four donors.

Sequenced by immunoSEQ multiplex PCR; TCRdb stores in-frame clones only, minus some. The sample lists some 2 million clones, about 95% occurring once. CD45RO-negative, CCR7-selected cells formed the naive CD8 fraction, which excluded terminally differentiated effector memory CD45RA+ cells. In regard to this clone: As yet, its antigen is unknown.

This sequence originates from a man between 18 and 35 years old in good health. The V call is TRBV11-2, the J call TRBJ2-5; D not resolved. The sample taken for sequencing was naive CD8+ T cells sorted from blood. CDR3 in DNA: TGTGCCAGCAGCTTGGTCGGTGGCAGGACGCTAGACGGGACCCAGTACTTC. Its protein is CASSLVGGRTLDGTQYF.